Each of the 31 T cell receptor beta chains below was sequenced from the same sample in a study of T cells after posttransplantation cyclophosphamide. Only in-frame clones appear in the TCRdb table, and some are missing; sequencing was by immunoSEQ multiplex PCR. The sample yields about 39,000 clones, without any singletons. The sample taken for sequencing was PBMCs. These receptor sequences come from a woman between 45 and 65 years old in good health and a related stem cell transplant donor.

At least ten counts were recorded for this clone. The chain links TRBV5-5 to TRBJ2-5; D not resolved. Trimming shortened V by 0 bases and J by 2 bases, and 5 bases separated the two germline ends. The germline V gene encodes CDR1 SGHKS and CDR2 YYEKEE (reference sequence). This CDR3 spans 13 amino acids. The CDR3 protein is CASSLAVQETQYF. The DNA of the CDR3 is TGTGCCAGCAGCTTGGCAGTACAAGAGACCCAGTACTTC. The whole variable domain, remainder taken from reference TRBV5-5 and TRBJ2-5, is DAGVTQSPTHLIKTRGQQVTLRCSPISGHKSVSWYQQVLGQGPQFIFQYYEKEERGRGNFPDRFSARQFPNYSSELNVNALLLGDSALYLCASSLAVQETQYFGPGTRLLVL.

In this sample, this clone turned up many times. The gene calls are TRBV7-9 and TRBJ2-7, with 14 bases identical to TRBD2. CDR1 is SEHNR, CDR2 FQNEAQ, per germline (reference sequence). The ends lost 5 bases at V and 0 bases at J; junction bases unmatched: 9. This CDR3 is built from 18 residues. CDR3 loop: CASSAHQGLAGDSYEQYF. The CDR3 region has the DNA TGTGCCAGCAGCGCGCACCAGGGACTAGCGGGGGACTCCTACGAGCAGTACTTC. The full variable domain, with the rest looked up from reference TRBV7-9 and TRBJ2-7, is DTGVSQNPRHKITKRGQNVTFRCDPISEHNRLYWYRQTLGQGPEFLTYFQNEAQLEKSRLLSDRFSAERPKGSFSTLEIQRTEQGDSAMYLCASSAHQGLAGDSYEQYFGPGTRLTVT.

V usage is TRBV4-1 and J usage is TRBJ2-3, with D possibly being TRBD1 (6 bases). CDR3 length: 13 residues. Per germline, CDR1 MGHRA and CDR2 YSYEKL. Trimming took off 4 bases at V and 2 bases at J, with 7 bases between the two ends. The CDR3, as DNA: TGCGCCAGCAGCCGGACAGCCACAGATACGCAGTATTTT. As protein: CASSRTATDTQYF.

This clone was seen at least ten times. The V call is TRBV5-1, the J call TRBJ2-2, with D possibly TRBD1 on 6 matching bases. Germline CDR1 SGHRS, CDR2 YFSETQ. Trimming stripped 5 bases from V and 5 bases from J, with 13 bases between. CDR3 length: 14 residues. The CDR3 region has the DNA TGCGCCAGCAGGGGGGCCCTCCGGACCGGGGAGCTGTTTTTT. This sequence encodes CASRGALRTGELFF.

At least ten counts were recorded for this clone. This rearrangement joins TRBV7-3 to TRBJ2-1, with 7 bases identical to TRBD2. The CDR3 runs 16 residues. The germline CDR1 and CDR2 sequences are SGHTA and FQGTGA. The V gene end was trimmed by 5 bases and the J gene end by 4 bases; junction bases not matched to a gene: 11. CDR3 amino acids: CASSVKPGGGYNEQFF. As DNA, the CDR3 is TGTGCCAGCAGCGTAAAACCTGGGGGGGGTTACAATGAGCAGTTCTTC.

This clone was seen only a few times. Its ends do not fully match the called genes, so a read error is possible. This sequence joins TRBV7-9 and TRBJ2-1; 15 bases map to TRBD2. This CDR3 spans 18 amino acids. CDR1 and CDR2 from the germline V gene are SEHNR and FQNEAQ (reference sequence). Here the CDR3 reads CACSPRTSGGGSYNEQFF. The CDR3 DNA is TGTGCCTGCAGCCCTCGGACTAGCGGGGGGGGATCCTACAATGAGCAGTTCTTC.

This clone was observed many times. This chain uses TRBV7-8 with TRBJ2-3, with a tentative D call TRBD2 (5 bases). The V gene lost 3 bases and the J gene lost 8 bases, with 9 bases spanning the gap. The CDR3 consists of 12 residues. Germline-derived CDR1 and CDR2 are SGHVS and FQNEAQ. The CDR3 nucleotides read TGTGCCAGCAGCTTCCTAGAGGGTACGCAGTATTTT. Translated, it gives CASSFLEGTQYF. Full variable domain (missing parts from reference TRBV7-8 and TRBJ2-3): GAGVSQSPRYKVAKRGQDVALRCDPISGHVSLFWYQQALGQGPEFLTYFQNEAQLDKSGLPSDRFFAERPEGSVSTLKIQRTQQEDSAVYLCASSFLEGTQYFGPGTRLTVL.

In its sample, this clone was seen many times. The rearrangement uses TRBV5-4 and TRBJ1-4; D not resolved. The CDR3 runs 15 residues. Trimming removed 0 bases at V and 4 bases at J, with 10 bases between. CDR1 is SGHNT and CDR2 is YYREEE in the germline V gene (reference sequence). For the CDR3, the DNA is TGTGCCAGCAGCTTGGCTAACGGTGATAATGAAAAACTGTTTTTT. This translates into CASSLANGDNEKLFF.

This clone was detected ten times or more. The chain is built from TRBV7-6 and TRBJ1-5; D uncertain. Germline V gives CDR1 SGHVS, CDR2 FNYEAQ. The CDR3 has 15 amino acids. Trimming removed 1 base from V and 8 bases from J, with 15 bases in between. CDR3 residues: CASSLGGPADEPQHF. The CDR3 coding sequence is TGTGCCAGCAGCTTAGGTGGGCCAGCAGATGAGCCCCAGCATTTT.

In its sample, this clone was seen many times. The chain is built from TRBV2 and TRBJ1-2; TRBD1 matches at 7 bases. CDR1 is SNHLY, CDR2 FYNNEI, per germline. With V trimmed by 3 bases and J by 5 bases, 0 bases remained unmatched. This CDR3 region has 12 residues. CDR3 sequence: CASSEDRYGYTF. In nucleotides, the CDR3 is TGTGCCAGCAGTGAGGACAGGTATGGCTACACCTTC. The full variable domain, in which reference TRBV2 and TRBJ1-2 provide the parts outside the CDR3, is EPEVTQTPSHQVTQMGQEVILRCVPISNHLYFYWYRQILGQKVEFLVSFYNNEISEKSEIFDDQFSVERPDGSNFTLKIRSTKLEDSAMYFCASSEDRYGYTFGSGTRLTVV.

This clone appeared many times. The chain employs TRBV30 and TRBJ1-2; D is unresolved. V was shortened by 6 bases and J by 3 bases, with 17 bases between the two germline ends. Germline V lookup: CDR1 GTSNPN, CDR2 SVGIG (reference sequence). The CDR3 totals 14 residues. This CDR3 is CACSSFGVDYGYTF. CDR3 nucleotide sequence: TGTGCCTGTTCCTCCTTCGGGGTTGACTATGGCTACACCTTC.

The CDR3 protein is CASTGQINSPLHF. CDR3 DNA: TGTGCCAGCACCGGACAGATTAATTCACCCCTCCACTTT. The chain combines TRBV6-1 with TRBJ1-6, with D tentatively TRBD1 (6 bases). V gave up 7 bases and J gave up 6 bases, with 10 bases separating them. Germline V gene lookup returns CDR1 MNHNS and CDR2 SASEGT. CDR3 size: 13 residues.

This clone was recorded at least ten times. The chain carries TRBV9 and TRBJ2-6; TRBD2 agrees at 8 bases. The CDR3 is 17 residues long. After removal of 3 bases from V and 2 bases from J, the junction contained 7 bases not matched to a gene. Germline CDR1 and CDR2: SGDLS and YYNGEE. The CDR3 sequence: CASSAPYGGAGANVLTF. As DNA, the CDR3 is TGTGCCAGCAGCGCCCCGTACGGGGGGGCTGGGGCCAACGTCCTGACTTTC.

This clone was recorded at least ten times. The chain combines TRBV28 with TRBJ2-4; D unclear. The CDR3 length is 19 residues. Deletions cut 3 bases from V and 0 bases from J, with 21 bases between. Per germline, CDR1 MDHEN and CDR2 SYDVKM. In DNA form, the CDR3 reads TGTGCCAGCAGTTTCTCCTATGGGTATTCGGGTCTAGCCAAAAACATTCAGTACTTC. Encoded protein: CASSFSYGYSGLAKNIQYF.

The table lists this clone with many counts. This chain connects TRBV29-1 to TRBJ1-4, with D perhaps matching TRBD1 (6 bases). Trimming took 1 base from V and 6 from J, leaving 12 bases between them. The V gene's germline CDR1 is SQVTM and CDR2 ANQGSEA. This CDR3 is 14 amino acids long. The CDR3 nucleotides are TGCAGCGTTGAAGTAGGGACACCCTATGAAAAACTGTTTTTT. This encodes CSVEVGTPYEKLFF. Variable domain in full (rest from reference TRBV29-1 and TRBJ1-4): SAVISQKPSRDICQRGTSLTIQCQVDSQVTMMFWYRQQPGQSLTLIATANQGSEATYESGFVIDKFPISRPNLTFSTLTVSNMSPEDSSIYLCSVEVGTPYEKLFFGSGTQLSVL.

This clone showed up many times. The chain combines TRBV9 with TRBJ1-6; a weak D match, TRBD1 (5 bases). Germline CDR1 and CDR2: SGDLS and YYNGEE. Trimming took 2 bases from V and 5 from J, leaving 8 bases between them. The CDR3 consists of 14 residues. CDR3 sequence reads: CASSVGGDNSPLHF. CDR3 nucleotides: TGTGCCAGCAGCGTTGGGGGGGATAATTCACCCCTCCACTTT.

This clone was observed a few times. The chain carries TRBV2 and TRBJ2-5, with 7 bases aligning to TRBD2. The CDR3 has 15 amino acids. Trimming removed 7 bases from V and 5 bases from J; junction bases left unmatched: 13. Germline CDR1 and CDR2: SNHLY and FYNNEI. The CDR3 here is CASTLEGSGRETQYF. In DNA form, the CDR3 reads TGTGCCAGCACCCTTGAGGGCTCCGGGAGGGAGACCCAGTACTTC.

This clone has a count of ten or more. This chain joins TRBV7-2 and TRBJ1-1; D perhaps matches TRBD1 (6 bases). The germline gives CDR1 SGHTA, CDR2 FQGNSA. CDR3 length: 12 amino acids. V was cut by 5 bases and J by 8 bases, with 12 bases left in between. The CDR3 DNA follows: TGTGCCAGCAGCCAGACAGGCGGGGAAGCTTTCTTT. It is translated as CASSQTGGEAFF.

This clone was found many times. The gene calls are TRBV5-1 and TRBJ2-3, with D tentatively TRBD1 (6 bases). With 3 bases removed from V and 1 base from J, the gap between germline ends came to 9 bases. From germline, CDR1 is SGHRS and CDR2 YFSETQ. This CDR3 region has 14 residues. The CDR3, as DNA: TGCGCCAGCAGCTACGGACAGCGCACAGATACGCAGTATTTT. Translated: CASSYGQRTDTQYF.

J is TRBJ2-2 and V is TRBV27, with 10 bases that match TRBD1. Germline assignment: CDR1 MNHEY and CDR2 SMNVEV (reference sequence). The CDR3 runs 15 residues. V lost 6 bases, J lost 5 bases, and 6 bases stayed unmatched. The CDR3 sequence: CASRTGTGATGELFF. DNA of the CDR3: TGTGCCAGCAGAACCGGGACAGGGGCAACCGGGGAGCTGTTTTTT.

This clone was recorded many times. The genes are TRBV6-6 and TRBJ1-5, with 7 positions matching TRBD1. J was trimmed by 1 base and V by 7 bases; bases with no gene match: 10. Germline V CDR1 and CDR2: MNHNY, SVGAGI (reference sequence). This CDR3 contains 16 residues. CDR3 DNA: TGTGCCAGCACCTGGGGGAACAGGGGAAGCAATCAGCCCCAGCATTTT. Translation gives CASTWGNRGSNQPQHF.

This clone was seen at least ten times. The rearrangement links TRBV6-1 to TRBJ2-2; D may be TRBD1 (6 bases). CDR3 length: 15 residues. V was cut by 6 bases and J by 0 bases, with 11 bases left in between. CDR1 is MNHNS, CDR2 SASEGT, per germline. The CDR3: CASRGTTSNTGELFF. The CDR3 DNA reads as TGTGCCAGCAGGGGGACAACTTCGAACACCGGGGAGCTGTTTTTT.

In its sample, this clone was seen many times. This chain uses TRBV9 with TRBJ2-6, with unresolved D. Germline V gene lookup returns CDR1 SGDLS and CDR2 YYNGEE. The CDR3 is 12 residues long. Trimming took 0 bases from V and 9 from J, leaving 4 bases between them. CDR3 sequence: CASSVVHNVLTF. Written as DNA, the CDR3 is TGTGCCAGCAGCGTAGTCCACAACGTCCTGACTTTC. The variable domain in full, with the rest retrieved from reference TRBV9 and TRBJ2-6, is DSGVTQTPKHLITATGQRVTLRCSPRSGDLSVYWYQQSLDQGLQFLIQYYNGEERAKGNILERFSAQQFPDLHSELNLSSLELGDSALYFCASSVVHNVLTFGAGSRLTVL.

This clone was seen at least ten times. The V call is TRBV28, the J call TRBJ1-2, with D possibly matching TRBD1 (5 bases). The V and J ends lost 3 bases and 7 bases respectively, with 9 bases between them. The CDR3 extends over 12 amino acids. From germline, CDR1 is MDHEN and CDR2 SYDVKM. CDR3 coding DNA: TGTGCCAGCAGTTTCAGGGAAGCTGGCTACACCTTC. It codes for CASSFREAGYTF.

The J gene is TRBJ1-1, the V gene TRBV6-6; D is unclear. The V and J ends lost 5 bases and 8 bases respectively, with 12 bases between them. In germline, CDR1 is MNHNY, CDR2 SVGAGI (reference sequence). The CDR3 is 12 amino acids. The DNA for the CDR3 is TGTGCCAGCAGTGGAATCGGGGAGGAAGCTTTCTTT. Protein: CASSGIGEEAFF.

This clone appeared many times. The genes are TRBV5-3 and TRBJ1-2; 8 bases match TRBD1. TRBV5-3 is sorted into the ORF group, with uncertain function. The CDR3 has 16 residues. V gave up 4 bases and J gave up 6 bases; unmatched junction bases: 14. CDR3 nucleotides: TGTGCCAGAAGCGAGACAGGGGCCATATCCCGCAATGGCTACACCTTC. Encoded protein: CARSETGAISRNGYTF.

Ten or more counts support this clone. CDR3 protein: CASSSGQRNTGELFF. CDR3 nucleotides: TGCGCCAGCAGCTCGGGACAGAGGAACACCGGGGAGCTGTTTTTT. The chain employs TRBV5-1 and TRBJ2-2, with TRBD1 matching 7 bases. CDR3 length equals 15 residues. Germline CDR1 reads SGHRS; CDR2 reads YFSETQ. The ends lost 3 bases at V and 1 base at J; junction bases unmatched: 3. Looking up the rest from reference TRBV5-1 and TRBJ2-2 gives the full variable domain: KAGVTQTPRYLIKTRGQQVTLSCSPISGHRSVSWYQQTPGQGLQFLFEYFSETQRNKGNFPGRFSGRQFSNSRSEMNVSTLELGDSALYLCASSSGQRNTGELFFGEGSRLTVL.

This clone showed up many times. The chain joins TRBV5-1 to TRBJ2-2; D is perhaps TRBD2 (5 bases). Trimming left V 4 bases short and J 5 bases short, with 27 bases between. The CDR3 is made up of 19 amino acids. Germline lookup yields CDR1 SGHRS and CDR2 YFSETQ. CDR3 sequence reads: CASSPGILRLSYNTGELFF. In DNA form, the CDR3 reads TGCGCCAGCAGCCCCGGGATCCTTCGTTTGTCGTACAATACCGGGGAGCTGTTTTTT.

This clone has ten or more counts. In nucleotides, the CDR3 is TGTGCCAGCAGCTTTAGGAGGGATAGGGATCAGCCCCAGCATTTT. This gives the protein CASSFRRDRDQPQHF. The chain has TRBV7-8 and TRBJ1-5; D ambiguous. Germline CDR1 and CDR2: SGHVS and FQNEAQ. The CDR3 has 15 amino acids. V was cut by 3 bases and J by 5 bases, with 14 bases left in between.

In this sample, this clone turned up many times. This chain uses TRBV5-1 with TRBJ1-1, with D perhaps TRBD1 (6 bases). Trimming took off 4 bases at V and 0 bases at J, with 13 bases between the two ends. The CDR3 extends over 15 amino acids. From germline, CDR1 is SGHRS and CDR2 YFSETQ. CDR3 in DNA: TGCGCCAGCAGCGATGCACAGGGCTTGAACACTGAAGCTTTCTTT. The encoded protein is CASSDAQGLNTEAFF.

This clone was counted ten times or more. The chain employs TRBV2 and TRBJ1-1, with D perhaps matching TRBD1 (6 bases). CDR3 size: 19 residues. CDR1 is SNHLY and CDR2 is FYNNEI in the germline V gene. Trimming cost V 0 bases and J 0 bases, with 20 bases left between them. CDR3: CASSEALRGFWDMNTEAFF. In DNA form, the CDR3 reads TGTGCCAGCAGTGAAGCGCTTCGAGGGTTTTGGGACATGAACACTGAAGCTTTCTTT. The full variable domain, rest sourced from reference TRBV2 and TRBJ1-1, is EPEVTQTPSHQVTQMGQEVILRCVPISNHLYFYWYRQILGQKVEFLVSFYNNEISEKSEIFDDQFSVERPDGSNFTLKIRSTKLEDSAMYFCASSEALRGFWDMNTEAFFGQGTRLTVV.